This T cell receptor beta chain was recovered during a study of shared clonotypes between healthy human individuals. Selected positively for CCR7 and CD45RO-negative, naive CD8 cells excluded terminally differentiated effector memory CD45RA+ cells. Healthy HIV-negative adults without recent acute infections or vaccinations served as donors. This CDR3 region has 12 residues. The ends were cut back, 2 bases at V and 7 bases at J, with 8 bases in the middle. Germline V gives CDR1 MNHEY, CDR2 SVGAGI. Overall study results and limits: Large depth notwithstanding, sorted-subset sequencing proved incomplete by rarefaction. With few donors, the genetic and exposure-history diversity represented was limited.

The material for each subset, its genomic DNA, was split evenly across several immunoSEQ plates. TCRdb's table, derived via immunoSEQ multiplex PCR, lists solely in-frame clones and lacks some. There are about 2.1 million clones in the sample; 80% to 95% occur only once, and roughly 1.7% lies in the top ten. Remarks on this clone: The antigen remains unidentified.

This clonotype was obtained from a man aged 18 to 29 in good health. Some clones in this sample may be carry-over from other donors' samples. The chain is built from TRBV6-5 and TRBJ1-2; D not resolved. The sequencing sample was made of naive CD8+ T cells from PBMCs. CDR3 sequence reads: CASSYDGVGYTF. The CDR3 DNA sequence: TGTGCCAGCAGTTACGACGGGGTTGGCTACACCTTC.